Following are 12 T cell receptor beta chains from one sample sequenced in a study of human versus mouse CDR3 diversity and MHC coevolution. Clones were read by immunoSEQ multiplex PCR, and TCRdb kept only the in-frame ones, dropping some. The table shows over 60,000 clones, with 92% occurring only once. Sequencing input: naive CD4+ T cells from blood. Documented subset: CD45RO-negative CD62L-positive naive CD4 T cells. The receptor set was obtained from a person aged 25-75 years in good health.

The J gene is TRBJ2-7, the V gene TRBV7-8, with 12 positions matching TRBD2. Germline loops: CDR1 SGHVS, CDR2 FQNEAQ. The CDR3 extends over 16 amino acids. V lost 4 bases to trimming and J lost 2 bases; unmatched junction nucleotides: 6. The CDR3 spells CASSWTSGTSPYEQYF. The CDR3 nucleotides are TGTGCCAGCAGCTGGACTAGCGGGACCTCCCCCTACGAGCAGTACTTC. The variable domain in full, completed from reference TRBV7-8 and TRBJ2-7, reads GAGVSQSPRYKVAKRGQDVALRCDPISGHVSLFWYQQALGQGPEFLTYFQNEAQLDKSGLPSDRFFAERPEGSVSTLKIQRTQQEDSAVYLCASSWTSGTSPYEQYFGPGTRLTVT.

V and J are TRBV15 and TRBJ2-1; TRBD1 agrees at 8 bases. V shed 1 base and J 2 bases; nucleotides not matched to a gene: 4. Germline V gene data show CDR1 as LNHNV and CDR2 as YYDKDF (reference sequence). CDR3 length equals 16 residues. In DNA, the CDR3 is TGTGCCACCAGCAGAGGGAAGGGACAGGCCTACAATGAGCAGTTCTTC. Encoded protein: CATSRGKGQAYNEQFF. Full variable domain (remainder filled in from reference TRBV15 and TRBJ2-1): DAMVIQNPRYQVTQFGKPVTLSCSQTLNHNVMYWYQQKSSQAPKLLFHYYDKDFNNEADTPDNFQSRRPNTSFCFLDIRSPGLGDTAMYLCATSRGKGQAYNEQFFGPGTRLTVL.

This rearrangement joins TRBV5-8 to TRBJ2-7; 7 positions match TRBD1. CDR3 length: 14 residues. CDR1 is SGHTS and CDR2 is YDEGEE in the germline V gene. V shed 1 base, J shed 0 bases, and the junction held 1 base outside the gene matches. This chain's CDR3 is CASSLRGLSYEQYF. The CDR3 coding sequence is TGTGCCAGCAGCTTGAGGGGGCTCTCCTACGAGCAGTACTTC.

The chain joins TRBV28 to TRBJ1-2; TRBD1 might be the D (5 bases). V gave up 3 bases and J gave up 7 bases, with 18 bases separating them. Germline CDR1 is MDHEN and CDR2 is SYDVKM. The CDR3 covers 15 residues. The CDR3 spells CASSFNSLGGGGYTF. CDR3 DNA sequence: TGTGCCAGCAGTTTCAACAGCCTGGGGGGTGGTGGCTACACCTTC.

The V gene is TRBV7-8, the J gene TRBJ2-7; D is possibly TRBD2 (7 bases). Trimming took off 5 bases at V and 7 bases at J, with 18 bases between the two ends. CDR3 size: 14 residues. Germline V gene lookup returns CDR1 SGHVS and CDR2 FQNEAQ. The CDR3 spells CASSTYGGPREQYF. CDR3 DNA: TGTGCCAGCAGCACGTACGGGGGGCCTCGGGAGCAGTACTTC.

CDR3 residues: CASSPDSPYEQYF. The CDR3 DNA sequence: TGTGCCAGCAGTCCGGACAGCCCCTACGAGCAGTACTTC. The chain is built from TRBV2 and TRBJ2-7; TRBD1 might be the D (6 bases). Germline V gene data show CDR1 as SNHLY and CDR2 as FYNNEI. Trimming cost V 5 bases and J 2 bases, with 10 bases left between them. The CDR3 spans 13 residues.

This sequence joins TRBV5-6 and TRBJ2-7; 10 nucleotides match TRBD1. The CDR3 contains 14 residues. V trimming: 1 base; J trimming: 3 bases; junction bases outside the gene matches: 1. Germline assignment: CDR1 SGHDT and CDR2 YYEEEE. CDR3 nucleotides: TGTGCCAGCAGCTTGAGGACAGGGGGCTACGAGCAGTACTTC. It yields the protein CASSLRTGGYEQYF.

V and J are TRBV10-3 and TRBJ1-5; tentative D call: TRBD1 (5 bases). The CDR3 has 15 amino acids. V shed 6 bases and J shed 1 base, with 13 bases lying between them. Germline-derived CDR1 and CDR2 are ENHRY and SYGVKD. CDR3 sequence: CAIRDSDLSNQPQHF. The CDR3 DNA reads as TGTGCCATCAGAGACAGTGACTTAAGCAATCAGCCCCAGCATTTT.

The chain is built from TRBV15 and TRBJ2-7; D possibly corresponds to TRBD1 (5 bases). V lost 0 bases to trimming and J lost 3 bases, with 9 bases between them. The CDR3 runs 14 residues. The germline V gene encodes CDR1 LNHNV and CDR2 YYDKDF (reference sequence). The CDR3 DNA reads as TGTGCCACCAGCAGAGAGGGCCAGGGCTACGAGCAGTACTTC. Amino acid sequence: CATSREGQGYEQYF.

CDR3 residues: CASSLASDGDTQYF. Here the CDR3 DNA reads TGTGCCAGCAGCTTAGCTAGCGATGGGGATACGCAGTATTTT. The chain is built from TRBV7-9 and TRBJ2-3; TRBD2 might be the D (5 bases). The V end was cut by 0 bases, the J end by 6 bases, with 10 bases between. Per germline, CDR1 SEHNR and CDR2 FQNEAQ (reference sequence). The CDR3 spans 14 residues.

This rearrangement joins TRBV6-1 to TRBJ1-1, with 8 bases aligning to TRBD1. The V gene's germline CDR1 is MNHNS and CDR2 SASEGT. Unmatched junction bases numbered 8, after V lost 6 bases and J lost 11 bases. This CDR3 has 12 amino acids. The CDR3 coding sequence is TGTGCCAGCAGGCGGACAGGGATTGGGGCTTTCTTT. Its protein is CASRRTGIGAFF.

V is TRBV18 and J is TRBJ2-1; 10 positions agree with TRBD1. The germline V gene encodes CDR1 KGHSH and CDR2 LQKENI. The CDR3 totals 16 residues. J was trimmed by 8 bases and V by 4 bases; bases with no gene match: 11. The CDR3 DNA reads TGTGCCAGCTCACGAAGACAGGGGGCGCTTGGGGATGAGCAGTTCTTC. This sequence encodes CASSRRQGALGDEQFF.